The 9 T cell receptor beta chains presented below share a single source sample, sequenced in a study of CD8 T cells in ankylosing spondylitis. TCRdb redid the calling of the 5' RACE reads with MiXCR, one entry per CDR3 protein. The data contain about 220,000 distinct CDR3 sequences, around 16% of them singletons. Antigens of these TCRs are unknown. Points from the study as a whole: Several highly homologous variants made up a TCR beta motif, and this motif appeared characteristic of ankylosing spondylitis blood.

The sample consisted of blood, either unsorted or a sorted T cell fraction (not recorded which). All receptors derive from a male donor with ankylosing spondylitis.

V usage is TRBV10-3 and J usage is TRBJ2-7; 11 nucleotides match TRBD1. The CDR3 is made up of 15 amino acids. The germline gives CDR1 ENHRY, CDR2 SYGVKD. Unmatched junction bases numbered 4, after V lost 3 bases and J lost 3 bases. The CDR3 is CAISDPGQGDYEQYF. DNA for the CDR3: TGTGCCATCAGTGACCCGGGACAGGGGGACTACGAGCAGTACTTC.

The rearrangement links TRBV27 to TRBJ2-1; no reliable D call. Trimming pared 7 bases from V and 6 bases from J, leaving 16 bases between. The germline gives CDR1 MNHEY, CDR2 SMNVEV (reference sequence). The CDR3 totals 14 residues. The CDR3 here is CASKSTGWPNEQFF. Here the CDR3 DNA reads TGTGCCAGCAAATCTACTGGCTGGCCCAATGAGCAGTTCTTC.

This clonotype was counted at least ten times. In nucleotides, the CDR3 is TGTGCCAGCAGTTTGTTTATGGACACTGAAGCTTTCTTT. This sequence encodes CASSLFMDTEAFF. The chain is built from TRBV12-3 or TRBV12-4 and TRBJ1-1; D not resolved. Deletions cut 3 bases from V and 3 bases from J, with 8 bases between. This CDR3 spans 13 amino acids.

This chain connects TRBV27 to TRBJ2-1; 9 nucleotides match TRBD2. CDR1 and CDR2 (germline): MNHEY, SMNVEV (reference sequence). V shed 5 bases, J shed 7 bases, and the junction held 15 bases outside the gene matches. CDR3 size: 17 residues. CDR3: CASSEISGSSSWNEQFF. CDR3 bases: TGTGCCAGCAGTGAAATTAGCGGGAGCTCGTCGTGGAATGAGCAGTTCTTC.

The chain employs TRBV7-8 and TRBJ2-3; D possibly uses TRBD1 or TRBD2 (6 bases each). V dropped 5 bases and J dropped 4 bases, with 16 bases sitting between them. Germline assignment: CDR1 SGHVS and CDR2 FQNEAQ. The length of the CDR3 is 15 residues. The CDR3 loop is CASSGGTMGADTQYF. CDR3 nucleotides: TGTGCCAGCAGCGGCGGGACAATGGGGGCAGATACGCAGTATTTT.

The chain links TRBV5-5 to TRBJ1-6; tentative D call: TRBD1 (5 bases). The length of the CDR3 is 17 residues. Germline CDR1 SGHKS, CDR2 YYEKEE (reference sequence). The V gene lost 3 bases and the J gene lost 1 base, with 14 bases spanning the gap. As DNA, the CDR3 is TGTGCCAGCAGCTCGTCCGAAGGGGCATCCTATAATTCACCCCTCCACTTT. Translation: CASSSSEGASYNSPLHF.

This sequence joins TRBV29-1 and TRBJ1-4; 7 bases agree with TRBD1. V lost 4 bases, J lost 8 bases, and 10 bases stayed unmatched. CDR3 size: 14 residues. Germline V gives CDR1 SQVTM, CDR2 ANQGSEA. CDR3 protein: CSVAQQGPWEKLFF. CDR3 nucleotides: TGCAGCGTTGCCCAACAGGGGCCGTGGGAAAAACTGTTTTTT.

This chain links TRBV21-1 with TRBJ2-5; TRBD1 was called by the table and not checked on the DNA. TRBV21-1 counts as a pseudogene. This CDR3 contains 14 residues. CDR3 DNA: TGTGCCAGCAGCGGGGGACGGTGGTCGAGGACCCAGTACTTC. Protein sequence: CASSGGRWSRTQYF.

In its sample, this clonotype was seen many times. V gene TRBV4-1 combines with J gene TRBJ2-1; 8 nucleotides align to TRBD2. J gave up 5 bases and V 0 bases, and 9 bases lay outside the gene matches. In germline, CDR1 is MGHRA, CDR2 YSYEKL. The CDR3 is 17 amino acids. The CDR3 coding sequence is TGCGCCAGCAGCCAAGAATCGGTAGCGGGGTCCCACAATGAGCAGTTCTTC. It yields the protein CASSQESVAGSHNEQFF.